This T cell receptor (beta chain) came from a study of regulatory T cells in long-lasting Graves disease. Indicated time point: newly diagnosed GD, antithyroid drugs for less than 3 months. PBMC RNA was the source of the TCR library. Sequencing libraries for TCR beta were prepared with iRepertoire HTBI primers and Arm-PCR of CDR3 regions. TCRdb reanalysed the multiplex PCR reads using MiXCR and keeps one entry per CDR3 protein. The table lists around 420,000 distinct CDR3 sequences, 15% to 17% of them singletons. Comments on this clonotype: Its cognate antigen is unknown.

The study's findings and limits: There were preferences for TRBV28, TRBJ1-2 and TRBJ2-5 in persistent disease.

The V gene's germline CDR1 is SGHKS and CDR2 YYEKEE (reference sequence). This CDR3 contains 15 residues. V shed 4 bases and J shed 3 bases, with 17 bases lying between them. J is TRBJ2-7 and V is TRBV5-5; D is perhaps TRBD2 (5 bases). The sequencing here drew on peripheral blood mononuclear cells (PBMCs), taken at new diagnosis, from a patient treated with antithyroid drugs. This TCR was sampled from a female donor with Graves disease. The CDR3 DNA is TGTGCCAGCAGCCGCGCACTAGATGAATACTACGAGCAGTACTTC. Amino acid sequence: CASSRALDEYYEQYF.